Described below is a single TCR beta chain sequence and its context. Its specificity is not known. This sample is drawn from a study of somatic mutations in cytotoxic T cells in rheumatoid arthritis. Profiled with immunoSEQ multiplex PCR; TCRdb holds only in-frame clones, not every one. This table has about 18,000 clones, more than 70% appearing once. Findings and caveats of the study: The study found no significant difference in CD8+ T-cell clonality between rheumatoid arthritis patients and age-matched healthy controls. Researchers did not know the antigen targets of the expanded CD8+ clones. Over 20% of CD8+ cells belonged to the largest CD8+ clone in about an eighth of the 65 patients.

What was sequenced was CD8+ T cells sorted from blood. This receptor was obtained from an adult with rheumatoid arthritis.

This CDR3 reads CASRLSGRGYNEQFF. CDR3 coding DNA: TGTGCCAGTAGGCTTAGCGGGAGGGGTTACAATGAGCAGTTCTTC. V and J are TRBV19 and TRBJ2-1; 11 bases map to TRBD2. Unmatched junction bases numbered 5, after V lost 6 bases and J lost 4 bases. The CDR3 is 15 residues long. Per germline, CDR1 LNHDA and CDR2 SQIVND (reference sequence).